The entry that follows covers one T cell receptor (beta chain) sequence. What this receptor recognizes is not known. Base qualities are not at hand, and no much larger clone is one base apart. Using the deep immunoSEQ assay, multiplex PCR amplified TCR CDR3 regions from genomic DNA. Extracted genomic DNA from each cell subset was distributed evenly across all wells of several immunoSEQ 96-well plates, and each plate was treated as a replicate. Each replicate PCR for sorted subsets received about 210 ng genomic DNA, equal to some 32,000 T cell genomes. Purified libraries were measured with a Qubit 3.0 fluorometer, size-checked on a Bioanalyzer 2100, and measured again with the KAPA Library Quantification kit. Every immunoSEQ 96-well plate was sequenced on a dedicated single-read 150-cycle Illumina NextSeq 550 flow cell. Per the source publication's procedure: Because the immunoSEQ output included only junctional sequences and no quality scores, the filtering could not be the same as the filtering used for full-length reads. To assign V/J genes and CDR3, sequences were annotated against IMGT germline references using PyIR, a Python wrapper for IgBLAST v1.9. Reads were filtered out if the reads had weak V/J assignments (E-value above 1e-6), no CDR3, stop codons, out-of-frame junctions, or ambiguous translated residues. V3J clonotypes were defined as sequences sharing the same inferred V gene, J gene, and CDR3 amino acid sequence. To compute the percentage overlap between repertoires, the number of shared unique clonotypes was divided by the size of the smaller repertoire. Three approaches were used to assess repertoire richness: RTK rarefaction, the Chao1 estimator, and Recon v2.1 estimates of unobserved clonotypes. Generation probabilities were computed with OLGA for all TCRbeta clonotypes obtained by the gDNA method from a handful of donors. TCRdb obtained this table from immuneACCESS and retained in-frame rearrangements with V and J assigned. These tables miss some clones; where compared with another copy, unresolved V genes account for less than half of the shortfall, and the remainder is unexplained. Clonal size and the V and J genes are those of that table, whereas D and trimming came from the DNA. For this sample there are around 1,900,000 clones; around 95% appear just once. Of the sample, approximately 1.7% falls within the top ten clones.

CDR1 and CDR2 were assigned from the germline V gene (reference sequence) as MNHEY and SMNVEV. From the cysteine through the phenylalanine, the CDR3 covers 14 amino acids. The sequence is cut down to CDR3 DNA, 42 bases in frame from base 1. At the junction V is shortened by 5 bases and J by 5 bases, with 15 bases in between. CD8 naive samples were CD45RO-negative cells positively selected for CCR7, giving a CD45RA+CCR7+ population that excluded TemRA cells. Healthy HIV-negative adults with no recently reported acute infections or vaccinations were included as donors. Every donor was a Caucasian adult living in Nashville, Tennessee, USA. Blood was collected by leukapheresis, and PBMCs were isolated by Ficoll-Histopaque density gradient centrifugation and then cryopreserved in liquid nitrogen vapor phase. Analytical flow cytometry was used to check the purity and quantity of every magnetically sorted T cell population. Genomic DNA was isolated from every sorted fraction and measured by UV absorbance on a Nanodrop 2000c.

The sample comes from a study of shared clonotypes between healthy human individuals (dated by TCRdb to about 2020). Concerning the study at large: The cohort comprised a couple of women and a few men aged 18 to 49 years. For each donor, CD4 naive and CD4 memory were each given three plates, CD8 naive was given two plates, and CD8 memory was given one plate. To estimate repertoire size and how much clonotype sharing occurs between individuals, the study deeply sequenced the blood TCR repertoires of about five healthy adults. Different laboratories and diverse techniques were used to prepare libraries and sequence TCR repertoires, to increase sequencing depth and limit assay-specific biases. Per donor, leukapheresis produced somewhere between about 0.94 and 9 billion PBMCs.

Overall study results and their limits: Naive subsets generally had larger estimated clonotype richness than memory subsets. Pairwise subsampling indicated that sequencing depth was expected to affect the degree of clonotype sharing among donors. Only blood was sampled, and tissue TCR repertoires likely differ from those in blood. When several donors were compared, the shared fraction of clonotypes was 5% to 6.5% for naive CD4, approximately 3.5% for naive CD8, about 2.4% for memory CD4, and roughly 0.4% for memory CD8. Compared with non-shared clonotypes, the clonotypes found in all four sorted-subset donors had higher generation probabilities. The genetic and exposure-history diversity represented was limited by the small number of donors. Rarefaction of sorted-subset datasets indicated incomplete sequencing despite the large sequencing depth.

The sequence was collected from a man aged 18 to 29 in good health. Some clones in this sample may be carry-over from other donors' samples. The specimen was naive CD8+ T cells from PBMCs. What this sample's cell subset or site label stands for: CD45RA+CCR7+. The chain links TRBV27 with TRBJ1-1; TRBD1 is a possible D gene, resting on 6 matching bases. The sequenced DNA is TGTGCCAGCAGTGGGGGAGGGGGGGCGACTGAAGCTTTCTTT. Its protein is CASSGGGGATEAFF.